This T cell receptor (beta chain) was obtained from a study of blood T cell repertoires in COVID-19. At the level of the study: COVID-19 samples from acute and convalescent phases originated in the United States, Italy and Spain. T cells, B-cell-depleted T cells, or PBMCs provided the cDNA or gDNA that served as material.

Looked up from germline, CDR1 is SGHDT and CDR2 is YYEEEE. This CDR3 has 15 amino acids. J was trimmed by 4 bases and V by 4 bases; bases with no gene match: 8. Sequenced by immunoSEQ multiplex PCR; TCRdb stores in-frame clones only, minus some. The sample holds under 150,000 clones, approximately 89% seen once. Sequencing was performed on peripheral blood. V is TRBV5-6 and J is TRBJ1-3, with 7 positions matching TRBD1. The sequence was collected from a human donor in a cohort sampled during active COVID-19. CDR3 coding DNA: TGTGCCAGCAGCCTAGGACAGGCCGGAGGAAACACCATATATTTT. Encoded protein: CASSLGQAGGNTIYF.